Following are 31 T cell receptor beta chains from one sample sequenced in a study of cytomegalovirus exposure and HLA in healthy donors. This table comes from immunoSEQ multiplex PCR, and its TCRdb copy is limited to in-frame clones, with some not included. The sample has under 75,000 clones; approximately 96% are singletons. Input material: PBMCs. The receptors shown here come from a young woman in good health and CMV-seropositive.

This clone was observed a single time. The chain is built from TRBV9 and TRBJ2-1; TRBD2 aligns across 9 bases. V shed 2 bases and J 5 bases; nucleotides not matched to a gene: 5. From germline, CDR1 is SGDLS and CDR2 YYNGEE. The CDR3 sequence is 15 residues long. This CDR3 reads CASSVGGRADNEQFF. The CDR3 DNA sequence: TGTGCCAGCAGCGTCGGCGGGAGGGCCGACAATGAGCAGTTCTTC.

This sequence joins TRBV5-1 and TRBJ2-5, with a tentative D call TRBD1 (5 bases). Germline V lookup: CDR1 SGHRS, CDR2 YFSETQ. V lost 4 bases to trimming and J lost 1 base, with 8 bases between them. The CDR3 covers 13 residues. The CDR3 nucleotides read TGCGCCAGCAGCATAGACAGCCAAGAGACCCAGTACTTC. Its translation is CASSIDSQETQYF. The variable domain in full, with the rest retrieved from reference TRBV5-1 and TRBJ2-5, is KAGVTQTPRYLIKTRGQQVTLSCSPISGHRSVSWYQQTPGQGLQFLFEYFSETQRNKGNFPGRFSGRQFSNSRSEMNVSTLELGDSALYLCASSIDSQETQYFGPGTRLLVL.

The table lists this clone with a count of one. The chain is built from TRBV2 and TRBJ1-1; D possibly corresponds to TRBD1 (6 bases). CDR3 length: 17 residues. Between the trimmed V and J ends, which lost 0 bases and 2 bases, there was a span of 16 bases. The germline gives CDR1 SNHLY, CDR2 FYNNEI. Here the CDR3 reads CASSEAGQYGTNTEAFF. CDR3 nucleotide sequence: TGTGCCAGCAGTGAAGCGGGCCAATATGGGACAAACACTGAAGCTTTCTTT.

This chain connects TRBV4-1 to TRBJ2-7; TRBD2 agrees at 7 bases. Germline V gene sequence: CDR1 MGHRA, CDR2 YSYEKL. The CDR3 has 15 amino acids. Trimming took 5 bases from V and 5 from J; bases not matched to a gene: 12. CDR3 sequence reads: CASSDSWREYHEQYF. DNA of the CDR3: TGCGCCAGCAGCGACTCCTGGCGGGAGTACCACGAGCAGTACTTC.

The rearrangement uses TRBV28 and TRBJ1-1, with no clear D. V was shortened by 3 bases and J by 4 bases, with 3 bases between the two germline ends. CDR1 and CDR2 (germline): MDHEN, SYDVKM. The CDR3 loop spans 11 amino acids. The CDR3 nucleotides read TGTGCCAGCAGTTTTAGCACTGAAGCTTTCTTT. Amino acids: CASSFSTEAFF.

CDR3 DNA sequence: TGTGCCACCAAGGGGACAGTCTCGAACTATGGCTACACCTTC. This translates into CATKGTVSNYGYTF. The genes are TRBV28 and TRBJ1-2; 7 nucleotides match TRBD1. The germline CDR1 and CDR2 sequences are MDHEN and SYDVKM. The CDR3 is 14 amino acids. With V trimmed by 10 bases and J by 2 bases, 10 bases remained unmatched.

The V gene is TRBV5-1, the J gene TRBJ1-2, with unresolved D. Trimming took off 4 bases at V and 0 bases at J, with 13 bases between the two ends. The CDR3 runs to 15 residues. The germline CDR1 and CDR2 sequences are SGHRS and YFSETQ. The CDR3 sequence is CASSPYDGANYGYTF. DNA for the CDR3: TGCGCCAGCAGCCCCTACGACGGAGCTAACTATGGCTACACCTTC.

CDR3 coding DNA: TGTGCCAGCAGTCCCTTAGGGGGCGGAGGGTATGGCTACACCTTC. Translation gives CASSPLGGGGYGYTF. The chain links TRBV27 to TRBJ1-2; the match to TRBD1 covers 7 bases. The junction had 11 bases not matched to a gene; V was cut back by 5 bases and J by 5 bases. The CDR3 is 15 amino acids. CDR1 and CDR2 from the germline V gene are MNHEY and SMNVEV (reference sequence).

The chain combines TRBV5-4 with TRBJ2-1, with 16 bases identical to TRBD2. This CDR3 is built from 17 residues. Per the germline V gene, CDR1 is SGHNT and CDR2 is YYREEE (reference sequence). With 3 bases clipped from V and 6 bases from J, the junction kept 6 bases outside the gene matches. CDR3 in amino acids: CASSSGTSGRVFNEQFF. CDR3 nucleotides: TGTGCCAGCAGCTCCGGGACTAGCGGGAGGGTTTTCAATGAGCAGTTCTTC.

The J gene is TRBJ1-1, the V gene TRBV18; D unresolved. Germline V lookup: CDR1 KGHSH, CDR2 LQKENI. Trimming stripped 6 bases from V and 4 bases from J, with 21 bases between. The CDR3 is made up of 16 amino acids. CDR3 loop: CASSPQYEGAITEAFF. The CDR3 DNA reads as TGTGCCAGCTCCCCCCAATACGAGGGAGCGATCACTGAAGCTTTCTTT.

The chain employs TRBV10-3 and TRBJ1-1; no clear D. The germline V gene has CDR1 ENHRY and CDR2 SYGVKD. The CDR3 loop spans 14 amino acids. V lost 0 bases, J lost 4 bases, and 9 bases lay in between. CDR3 sequence: CAISESWESTEAFF. DNA for the CDR3: TGTGCCATCAGTGAGTCGTGGGAGAGCACTGAAGCTTTCTTT.

The chain links TRBV28 to TRBJ1-5, with TRBD1 as a possible D gene (5 bases). CDR3 length equals 15 residues. The V end was cut by 5 bases, the J end by 4 bases, with 15 bases between. CDR1 and CDR2 (germline): MDHEN, SYDVKM. The CDR3 reads CASSPVAGRNQPQHF. CDR3 nucleotide sequence: TGTGCCAGCAGTCCAGTAGCGGGGCGGAATCAGCCCCAGCATTTT.

The rearrangement joins TRBV27 to TRBJ2-1; TRBD2 agrees at 13 bases. The junction had 7 bases not matched to a gene; V was cut back by 5 bases and J by 6 bases. The CDR3 length is 16 residues. The V gene's germline CDR1 is MNHEY and CDR2 SMNVEV (reference sequence). In DNA form, the CDR3 reads TGTGCCAGCAGTCTTAGGGGGACTAGCGGGGCCAATGAGCAGTTCTTC. Translated: CASSLRGTSGANEQFF.

V usage is TRBV10-3 and J usage is TRBJ1-2, with 8 bases aligning to TRBD1. The J segment lost 6 bases and the V segment lost 1 base, leaving 13 bases of the junction unmatched. Germline-derived CDR1 and CDR2 are ENHRY and SYGVKD. The CDR3 consists of 17 residues. The chain's CDR3 is CAISEFYTDRERDGYTF. Written as DNA, the CDR3 is TGTGCCATCAGTGAGTTCTACACGGACAGGGAGAGAGATGGCTACACCTTC.

This clone was picked up one time. This chain connects TRBV11-1 to TRBJ2-5; TRBD2 agrees at 10 bases. The trim removed 6 bases at V and 4 bases at J, leaving 2 bases unmatched. The CDR3 length is 13 residues. Germline V gene sequence: CDR1 SGHAT, CDR2 FQDESV (reference sequence). The CDR3 sequence: CASRLAGSETQYF. Here the CDR3 DNA reads TGTGCCAGCAGACTAGCGGGATCAGAGACCCAGTACTTC.

This sequence joins TRBV7-3 and TRBJ2-1; 10 nucleotides align to TRBD2. CDR3 length equals 15 residues. Per germline, CDR1 SGHTA and CDR2 FQGTGA. Trimming at V came to 3 bases and at J to 6 bases, leaving 5 bases not matched to a gene. CDR3 residues: CASSFSLAGVNEQFF. CDR3 in DNA: TGTGCCAGCAGCTTCTCCCTAGCGGGAGTCAATGAGCAGTTCTTC. The complete variable domain, with remaining parts taken from reference TRBV7-3 and TRBJ2-1, reads GAGVSQTPSNKVTEKGKYVELRCDPISGHTALYWYRQSLGQGPEFLIYFQGTGAADDSGLPNDRFFAVRPEGSVSTLKIQRTERGDSAVYLCASSFSLAGVNEQFFGPGTRLTVL.

V is TRBV7-9 and J is TRBJ1-2, with TRBD1 as a possible D gene (5 bases). CDR3 length: 14 amino acids. From germline, CDR1 is SEHNR and CDR2 FQNEAQ (reference sequence). V lost 11 bases and J 2 bases, leaving 18 bases between the germline ends. CDR3 protein: CASGGAETNYGYTF. DNA for the CDR3: TGTGCCTCCGGAGGGGCGGAGACCAACTATGGCTACACCTTC.

The chain has TRBV5-6 and TRBJ2-5; 7 bases agree with TRBD1. CDR3 length: 14 residues. J was trimmed by 0 bases and V by 4 bases; bases with no gene match: 3. Germline V gene sequence: CDR1 SGHDT, CDR2 YYEEEE. The CDR3 sequence is CASSQGQYQETQYF. CDR3 nucleotides: TGTGCCAGCAGCCAGGGACAGTACCAAGAGACCCAGTACTTC.

Points on this clone: The sample carries other DNA sequences with the same CDR3. This sequence joins TRBV18 and TRBJ2-5, with a weak D call TRBD1 (5 bases). The CDR3 is made up of 16 amino acids. Germline CDR1 and CDR2: KGHSH and LQKENI. The ends were cut back, 3 bases at V and 4 bases at J, with 18 bases in the middle. CDR3 amino acids: CASSPQTAGQGETQYF. The CDR3 DNA reads as TGTGCCAGCTCACCTCAAACTGCAGGGCAGGGAGAGACCCAGTACTTC.

This sequence joins TRBV4-1 and TRBJ2-5, with 13 bases identical to TRBD2. The CDR3 extends over 17 amino acids. Losses at the gene ends were 2 bases for V and 5 bases for J; bases not matched to a gene: 8. Germline values: CDR1 MGHRA, CDR2 YSYEKL. In nucleotides, the CDR3 is TGCGCCAGCAGCCAATTCTCACTAGCGGGAGGGTTCGAGACCCAGTACTTC. It translates to CASSQFSLAGGFETQYF.

The count of this clone is one. The V call is TRBV28, the J call TRBJ2-1; TRBD2 might be the D (6 bases). This CDR3 has 16 residues. Germline V gene data show CDR1 as MDHEN and CDR2 as SYDVKM. Trimming pared 3 bases from V and 1 base from J, leaving 13 bases between. The CDR3 DNA follows: TGTGCCAGCAGTTTTAGTGGCGGGATATCCTACAATGAGCAGTTCTTC. The encoded protein is CASSFSGGISYNEQFF.

With regard to this clone: A read error may account for a junction end that differs from germline. The V gene is TRBV7-7, the J gene TRBJ2-7, with 12 bases lining up with TRBD1. The CDR3 extends over 14 amino acids. Germline V gene sequence: CDR1 SSHAT, CDR2 FNYEAQ (reference sequence). Written as DNA, the CDR3 is TGTGCTAGCAGTTCCGGGACAGGGGGCCACGAGCAGTACTTC. Residues: CASSSGTGGHEQYF.

This clone appeared a single time. This rearrangement joins TRBV19 to TRBJ2-7, with D perhaps matching TRBD1 (5 bases). Germline CDR1 is LNHDA and CDR2 is SQIVND (reference sequence). The CDR3 has 14 residues. V was shortened by 5 bases and J by 3 bases, with 14 bases between the two germline ends. The CDR3 loop reads CASSEQVLSYEQYF. DNA for the CDR3: TGTGCCAGTAGTGAACAGGTTCTTAGCTACGAGCAGTACTTC.

The J gene is TRBJ2-3, the V gene TRBV5-6; D unresolved. The V gene's germline CDR1 is SGHDT and CDR2 YYEEEE. The V and J ends lost 2 bases and 4 bases respectively, with 17 bases between them. CDR3 size: 16 residues. This CDR3 reads CASSFTVRSHSDTQYF. CDR3 sequence (DNA): TGTGCCAGCAGCTTTACCGTACGATCCCACTCAGATACGCAGTATTTT.

The J gene is TRBJ2-3, the V gene TRBV9; D might be TRBD1 (6 bases). With 0 bases removed from V and 4 bases from J, the gap between germline ends came to 9 bases. The CDR3 covers 14 residues. Looked up from germline, CDR1 is SGDLS and CDR2 is YYNGEE. The CDR3 sequence: CASSVEQGSDTQYF. CDR3 coding DNA: TGTGCCAGCAGCGTAGAGCAGGGGTCAGATACGCAGTATTTT.

This chain links TRBV30 with TRBJ2-6, with a tentative D call TRBD1 (6 bases). Germline V lookup: CDR1 GTSNPN, CDR2 SVGIG (reference sequence). The CDR3 consists of 17 residues. The V and J ends lost 2 bases and 0 bases respectively, with 14 bases between them. CDR3 coding DNA: TGTGCCTGGAGTCACAGGGATAAACTCTCTGGGGCCAACGTCCTGACTTTC. Its translation: CAWSHRDKLSGANVLTF.

The count of this clone is one. This CDR3 is CASSPRIAGGPDNEQFF. The CDR3 DNA reads TGTGCCAGCTCACCAAGAATAGCGGGAGGGCCGGACAATGAGCAGTTCTTC. The rearrangement joins TRBV18 to TRBJ2-1, with 11 bases that match TRBD2. Germline CDR1 reads KGHSH; CDR2 reads LQKENI. The CDR3 is 17 residues long. J lost 5 bases, V lost 2 bases, and 8 bases had no gene match. The full variable domain, its missing parts supplied by reference TRBV18 and TRBJ2-1, is NAGVMQNPRHLVRRRGQEARLRCSPMKGHSHVYWYRQLPEEGLKFMVYLQKENIIDESGMPKERFSAEFPKEGPSILRIQQVVRGDSAAYFCASSPRIAGGPDNEQFFGPGTRLTVL.

This chain connects TRBV29-1 to TRBJ1-4; D may be TRBD1 (6 bases). In germline, CDR1 is SQVTM, CDR2 ANQGSEA. V dropped 6 bases and J dropped 4 bases, with 15 bases sitting between them. The length of the CDR3 is 14 residues. CDR3 sequence (DNA): TGCAGCGTCCCGCTACAGGGCCGTAATGAAAAACTGTTTTTT. Its translation: CSVPLQGRNEKLFF.

V usage is TRBV20-1 and J usage is TRBJ2-1; the D is unclear. Germline CDR1 and CDR2: DFQATT and SNEGSKA (reference sequence). The CDR3 is made up of 11 amino acids. In DNA form, the CDR3 reads TGCGGCCAGGAACGGTACAATGAGCAGTTCTTC. This gives the protein CGQERYNEQFF.

The chain employs TRBV6-1 and TRBJ2-7; tentative D call: TRBD2 (5 bases). The CDR3 is 13 residues long. The V gene's germline CDR1 is MNHNS and CDR2 SASEGT. V was clipped by 6 bases and J by 5 bases, with 14 bases between them. The CDR3 bases are TGTGCCAGCAGGGAGGTCCCCGTGGACGAGCAGTACTTC. It yields the protein CASREVPVDEQYF.

The chain employs TRBV7-6 and TRBJ2-3; 9 bases map to TRBD1. The length of the CDR3 is 19 residues. CDR1 is SGHVS and CDR2 is FNYEAQ in the germline V gene. Trimming at V came to 3 bases and at J to 0 bases, leaving 13 bases not matched to a gene. CDR3 DNA: TGTGCCAGCAGCTTTGGGACAGGGAAATCTCTCGCTAGCACAGATACGCAGTATTTT. It specifies CASSFGTGKSLASTDTQYF.